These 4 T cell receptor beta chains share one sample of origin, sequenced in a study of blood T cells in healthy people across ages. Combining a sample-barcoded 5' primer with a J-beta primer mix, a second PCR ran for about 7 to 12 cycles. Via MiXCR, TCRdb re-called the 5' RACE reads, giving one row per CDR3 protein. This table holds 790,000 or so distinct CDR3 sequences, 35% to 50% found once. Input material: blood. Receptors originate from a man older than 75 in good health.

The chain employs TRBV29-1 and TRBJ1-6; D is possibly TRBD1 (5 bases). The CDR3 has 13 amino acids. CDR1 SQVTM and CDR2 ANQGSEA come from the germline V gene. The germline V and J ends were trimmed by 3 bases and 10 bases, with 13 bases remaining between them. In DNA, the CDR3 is TGCAGCGTTGATCCGGGTTGGGGCTCACCCCTCCACTTT. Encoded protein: CSVDPGWGSPLHF.

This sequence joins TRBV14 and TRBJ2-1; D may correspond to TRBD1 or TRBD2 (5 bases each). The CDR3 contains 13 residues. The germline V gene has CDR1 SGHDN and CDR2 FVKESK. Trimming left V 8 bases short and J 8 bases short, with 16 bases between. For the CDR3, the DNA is TGTGCCAGCCGGGACCTCAATTTAGATGAGCAGTTCTTC. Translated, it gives CASRDLNLDEQFF.

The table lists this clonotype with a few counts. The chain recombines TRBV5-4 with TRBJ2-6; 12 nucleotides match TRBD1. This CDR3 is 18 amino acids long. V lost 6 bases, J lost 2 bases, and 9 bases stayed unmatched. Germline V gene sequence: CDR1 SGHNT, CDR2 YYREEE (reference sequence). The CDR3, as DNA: TGTGCCAGCATGATTCCGGGACAGGGGGCACCTGGGGCCAACGTCCTGACTTTC. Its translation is CASMIPGQGAPGANVLTF. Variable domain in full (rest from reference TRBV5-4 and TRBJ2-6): ETGVTQSPTHLIKTRGQQVTLRCSSQSGHNTVSWYQQALGQGPQFIFQYYREEENGRGNFPPRFSGLQFPNYSSELNVNALELDDSALYLCASMIPGQGAPGANVLTFGAGSRLTVL.

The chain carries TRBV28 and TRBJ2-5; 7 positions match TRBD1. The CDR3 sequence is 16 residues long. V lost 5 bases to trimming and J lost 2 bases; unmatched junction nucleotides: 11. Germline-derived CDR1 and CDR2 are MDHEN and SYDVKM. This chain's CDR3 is CASSLSGTAEQETQYF. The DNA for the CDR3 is TGTGCCAGCAGTCTCTCCGGGACAGCCGAGCAAGAGACCCAGTACTTC. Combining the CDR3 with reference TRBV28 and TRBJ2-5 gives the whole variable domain DVKVTQSSRYLVKRTGEKVFLECVQDMDHENMFWYRQDPGLGLRLIYFSYDVKMKEKGDIPEGYSVSREKKERFSLILESASTNQTSMYLCASSLSGTAEQETQYFGPGTRLLVL.